Following are 17 T cell receptor beta chains from one sample sequenced in a study of CD8+ T cells in alopecia areata. RNA was isolated and reverse transcribed to cDNA, the sequencing template. Here immunoSEQ multiplex PCR was the method, and the copy in TCRdb shows in-frame clones only, minus some. The sample yields 150,000 to 200,000 clones, roughly 66% seen once. The treatment denotes: oral pan-JAK inhibitor, 5-10 mg twice daily. Source: CD4+ T cells sorted from blood, taken at week 24, from a patient treated with tofacitinib. These receptors were taken from a human donor with alopecia areata.

The chain is built from TRBV6-1 and TRBJ2-5; D is ambiguous. The CDR3 is made up of 10 amino acids. CDR1 and CDR2 (germline): MNHNS, SASEGT. Trimming took 8 bases from V and 5 from J, leaving 6 bases between them. The CDR3 loop is CASGRETQYF. CDR3 in DNA: TGTGCCAGCGGACGGGAGACCCAGTACTTC.

The gene calls are TRBV30 and TRBJ2-7; D is possibly TRBD1 or TRBD2 (5 bases each). Per germline, CDR1 GTSNPN and CDR2 SVGIG (reference sequence). V was trimmed by 4 bases and J by 2 bases, leaving 9 bases between them. This CDR3 is 12 amino acids long. The CDR3 loop reads CAWKLGAYEQYF. CDR3 DNA: TGTGCCTGGAAGCTGGGGGCCTACGAGCAGTACTTC.

This clone has more than one count but fewer than ten. The chain combines TRBV7-3 with TRBJ2-2; D might be TRBD1 (5 bases). This CDR3 is built from 14 residues. V was cut by 1 base and J by 5 bases, with 8 bases left in between. The germline V gene has CDR1 SGHTA and CDR2 FQGTGA. CDR3 sequence: CASSLNKGTGELFF. CDR3 nucleotide sequence: TGTGCCAGCAGCTTAAATAAGGGGACCGGGGAGCTGTTTTTT.

CDR3 DNA sequence: TGTGCCAGCAGCTTGGACAGGGGAGGTCGTAAGTTCTTC. As protein: CASSLDRGGRKFF. The chain employs TRBV9 and TRBJ2-1; 9 nucleotides match TRBD1. The CDR3 length is 13 residues. CDR1 is SGDLS and CDR2 is YYNGEE in the germline V gene. The ends lost 4 bases at V and 14 bases at J; junction bases unmatched: 10.

This clone was observed a single time. This chain joins TRBV2 and TRBJ1-2, with 7 bases lining up with TRBD1. The CDR3 loop spans 14 amino acids. Looked up from germline, CDR1 is SNHLY and CDR2 is FYNNEI. V lost 6 bases, J lost 1 base, and 5 bases stayed unmatched. For the CDR3, the DNA is TGTGCCAGCAGGGGGGACAGAAATAACTATGGCTACACCTTC. It specifies CASRGDRNNYGYTF.

The V gene is TRBV2, the J gene TRBJ2-7; perhaps TRBD2 as D (6 bases). This CDR3 is built from 12 residues. Germline lookup yields CDR1 SNHLY and CDR2 FYNNEI. The V and J ends lost 4 bases and 5 bases respectively, with 9 bases between them. This chain's CDR3 is CASSVGGNEQYF. The CDR3 nucleotides are TGTGCCAGCAGTGTCGGAGGGAACGAGCAGTACTTC.

The rearrangement joins TRBV29-1 to TRBJ1-2; D is unresolved. V was shortened by 4 bases and J by 4 bases, with 7 bases between the two germline ends. The CDR3 is 11 amino acids. The germline CDR1 and CDR2 sequences are SQVTM and ANQGSEA. The CDR3 loop is CSVAGLYGYTF. The CDR3 nucleotides read TGCAGCGTTGCGGGCCTCTATGGCTACACCTTC.

The chain is built from TRBV27 and TRBJ2-7; 7 bases line up with TRBD1. Germline V gene sequence: CDR1 MNHEY, CDR2 SMNVEV (reference sequence). The V segment lost 2 bases and the J segment 5 bases; nucleotides outside the gene matches: 9. The CDR3 extends over 15 amino acids. The CDR3 here is CASSLPGKGAHEQYF. The CDR3 DNA sequence: TGTGCCAGCAGTTTACCCGGGAAGGGGGCCCACGAGCAGTACTTC.

V usage is TRBV30 and J usage is TRBJ1-2, with D perhaps matching TRBD1 (6 bases). The CDR3 covers 13 residues. CDR1 and CDR2 (germline): GTSNPN, SVGIG (reference sequence). The V gene lost 3 bases and the J gene lost 8 bases, with 16 bases spanning the gap. The CDR3 DNA reads as TGTGCCTGGAGGACCGGGACAACGAACGGCTACACCTTC. Protein: CAWRTGTTNGYTF.

This chain uses TRBV30 with TRBJ2-2; D call uncertain. Trimming stripped 2 bases from V and 0 bases from J, with 7 bases between. This CDR3 is 14 amino acids long. From germline, CDR1 is GTSNPN and CDR2 SVGIG (reference sequence). CDR3 protein: CAWSKVANTGELFF. The CDR3 DNA follows: TGTGCCTGGAGTAAGGTGGCGAACACCGGGGAGCTGTTTTTT.

The chain links TRBV29-1 to TRBJ2-1, with D perhaps TRBD2 (5 bases). There are 14 residues in the CDR3. V dropped 3 bases and J dropped 4 bases, with 13 bases sitting between them. The germline V gene encodes CDR1 SQVTM and CDR2 ANQGSEA. CDR3 residues: CSVDRTFLYNEQFF. The CDR3 DNA follows: TGCAGCGTTGATAGGACTTTCTTGTACAATGAGCAGTTCTTC.

This chain joins TRBV27 and TRBJ2-7; possible D gene TRBD1, 6 bases. Germline loops: CDR1 MNHEY, CDR2 SMNVEV (reference sequence). The CDR3 loop spans 14 amino acids. Trimming removed 5 bases from V and 0 bases from J, with 11 bases in between. CDR3 in DNA: TGTGCCAGCAGTCCTACAGGGAGCTCCTACGAGCAGTACTTC. Amino acids: CASSPTGSSYEQYF.

The chain carries TRBV30 and TRBJ2-3; unclear D gene. The germline V gene encodes CDR1 GTSNPN and CDR2 SVGIG (reference sequence). V was pared by 4 bases and J by 0 bases, with 8 bases between. The CDR3 covers 13 residues. CDR3 DNA: TGTGCCTGGACAGATACAAGCACAGATACGCAGTATTTT. This translates into CAWTDTSTDTQYF.

The J gene is TRBJ1-2, the V gene TRBV7-3, with 8 bases that match TRBD1. The CDR3 spans 13 residues. Per germline, CDR1 SGHTA and CDR2 FQGTGA. Trimming cost V 4 bases and J 8 bases; bases outside gene matches: 6. The chain's CDR3 is CASSSQGAQGYTF. The DNA for the CDR3 is TGTGCCAGCAGCTCCCAGGGGGCGCAGGGCTACACCTTC.

The V call is TRBV29-1, the J call TRBJ1-1; 7 nucleotides align to TRBD1. V dropped 3 bases and J dropped 5; count of bases not matched to a gene: 9. Germline loops: CDR1 SQVTM, CDR2 ANQGSEA. There are 14 residues in the CDR3. CDR3 residues: CSVDETTGYTEAFF. In DNA, the CDR3 is TGCAGCGTTGACGAGACGACAGGGTATACTGAAGCTTTCTTT.

V usage is TRBV9 and J usage is TRBJ1-1; D is ambiguous. In germline, CDR1 is SGDLS, CDR2 YYNGEE. CDR3 length: 14 amino acids. The germline V and J ends were trimmed by 4 bases and 1 base, with 11 bases remaining between them. CDR3: CASSPQTGNTEAFF. CDR3 DNA: TGTGCCAGCAGCCCCCAGACGGGGAACACTGAAGCTTTCTTT. Together with reference TRBV9 and TRBJ1-1, the CDR3 gives the full variable domain: DSGVTQTPKHLITATGQRVTLRCSPRSGDLSVYWYQQSLDQGLQFLIQYYNGEERAKGNILERFSAQQFPDLHSELNLSSLELGDSALYFCASSPQTGNTEAFFGQGTRLTVV.

The chain joins TRBV7-9 to TRBJ1-1, with D hard to call. The CDR3 totals 14 residues. Germline CDR1 reads SEHNR; CDR2 reads FQNEAQ (reference sequence). V was clipped by 5 bases and J by 7 bases, with 17 bases between them. CDR3 loop: CASSPPRRVSEAFF. CDR3 bases: TGTGCCAGCAGCCCCCCTAGGAGGGTCAGTGAAGCTTTCTTT.